This paragraph reports one T cell receptor beta chain. Looked up from germline, CDR1 is MNHEY and CDR2 is SVGEGT. The CDR3 length is 14 residues. V dropped 11 bases and J dropped 5; count of bases not matched to a gene: 13. Each TCR library used 450 to 600 ng of total RNA and a linear amplification protocol. TCRdb used MiXCR to reprocess the reads, holding one entry per CDR3 protein. In the table there are about 180,000 distinct CDR3 sequences, about 76% of which are singletons. The data were obtained in a study of healthy donors' naive CD4 and CD8 T cells. The chain joins TRBV6-2 or TRBV6-3 to TRBJ2-3, with TRBD2 identical over 7 bases. The sequenced sample consisted of naive CD4+ and CD8+ T cells sorted from blood, pooled from several donors. The TCR originated in a pool of human donors in good health; the sample pools cells from several healthy donors. The CDR3 sequence: CAARELAGGDTQYF. For the CDR3, the DNA is TGTGCCGCGCGTGAATTAGCGGGTGGAGATACGCAGTATTTT.